The T cell receptor (beta chain) described here comes from a study of blood T cell repertoires in COVID-19. About the study: Acute and convalescent COVID-19 specimens originated in the United States, Italy and Spain. The cDNA or gDNA used as material had been derived from T cells, B-cell-depleted T cells, or PBMCs.

V lost 1 base and J lost 4; bases outside the gene matches: 6. This CDR3 is built from 16 residues. From germline, CDR1 is SGHNT and CDR2 YENEEA. Authors' methods: Nucleated cell number was recorded as an estimate derived from reference gene primer amplification. TCRdb's table, derived via immunoSEQ multiplex PCR, lists solely in-frame clones and lacks some. D and trimming come from the DNA, and the V and J calls and clone size come from that table. Altogether around 96,000 clones are present, 90% to 95% being singletons, with the ten largest covering around 4.7%. This TCR derives from a human donor with active COVID-19. The donor label of this sample is uncertain. Sample: peripheral blood. The chain recombines TRBV11-3 with TRBJ2-5, with TRBD2 identical over 10 bases. DNA of the CDR3: TGTGCCAGCAGCTTAGTGTTTAGCGGGGGGCGAGAGACCCAGTACTTC. Its translation: CASSLVFSGGRETQYF.